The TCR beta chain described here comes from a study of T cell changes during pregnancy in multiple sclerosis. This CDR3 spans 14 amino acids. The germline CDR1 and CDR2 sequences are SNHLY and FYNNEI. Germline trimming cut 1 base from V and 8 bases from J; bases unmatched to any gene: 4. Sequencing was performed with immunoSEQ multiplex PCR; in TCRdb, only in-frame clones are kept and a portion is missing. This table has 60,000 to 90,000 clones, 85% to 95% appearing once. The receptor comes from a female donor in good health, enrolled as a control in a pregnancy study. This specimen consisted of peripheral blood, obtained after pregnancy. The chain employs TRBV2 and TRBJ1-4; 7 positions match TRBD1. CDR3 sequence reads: CASSEDRGGEKLFF. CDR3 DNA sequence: TGTGCCAGCAGTGAAGACAGGGGAGGAGAAAAACTGTTTTTT.